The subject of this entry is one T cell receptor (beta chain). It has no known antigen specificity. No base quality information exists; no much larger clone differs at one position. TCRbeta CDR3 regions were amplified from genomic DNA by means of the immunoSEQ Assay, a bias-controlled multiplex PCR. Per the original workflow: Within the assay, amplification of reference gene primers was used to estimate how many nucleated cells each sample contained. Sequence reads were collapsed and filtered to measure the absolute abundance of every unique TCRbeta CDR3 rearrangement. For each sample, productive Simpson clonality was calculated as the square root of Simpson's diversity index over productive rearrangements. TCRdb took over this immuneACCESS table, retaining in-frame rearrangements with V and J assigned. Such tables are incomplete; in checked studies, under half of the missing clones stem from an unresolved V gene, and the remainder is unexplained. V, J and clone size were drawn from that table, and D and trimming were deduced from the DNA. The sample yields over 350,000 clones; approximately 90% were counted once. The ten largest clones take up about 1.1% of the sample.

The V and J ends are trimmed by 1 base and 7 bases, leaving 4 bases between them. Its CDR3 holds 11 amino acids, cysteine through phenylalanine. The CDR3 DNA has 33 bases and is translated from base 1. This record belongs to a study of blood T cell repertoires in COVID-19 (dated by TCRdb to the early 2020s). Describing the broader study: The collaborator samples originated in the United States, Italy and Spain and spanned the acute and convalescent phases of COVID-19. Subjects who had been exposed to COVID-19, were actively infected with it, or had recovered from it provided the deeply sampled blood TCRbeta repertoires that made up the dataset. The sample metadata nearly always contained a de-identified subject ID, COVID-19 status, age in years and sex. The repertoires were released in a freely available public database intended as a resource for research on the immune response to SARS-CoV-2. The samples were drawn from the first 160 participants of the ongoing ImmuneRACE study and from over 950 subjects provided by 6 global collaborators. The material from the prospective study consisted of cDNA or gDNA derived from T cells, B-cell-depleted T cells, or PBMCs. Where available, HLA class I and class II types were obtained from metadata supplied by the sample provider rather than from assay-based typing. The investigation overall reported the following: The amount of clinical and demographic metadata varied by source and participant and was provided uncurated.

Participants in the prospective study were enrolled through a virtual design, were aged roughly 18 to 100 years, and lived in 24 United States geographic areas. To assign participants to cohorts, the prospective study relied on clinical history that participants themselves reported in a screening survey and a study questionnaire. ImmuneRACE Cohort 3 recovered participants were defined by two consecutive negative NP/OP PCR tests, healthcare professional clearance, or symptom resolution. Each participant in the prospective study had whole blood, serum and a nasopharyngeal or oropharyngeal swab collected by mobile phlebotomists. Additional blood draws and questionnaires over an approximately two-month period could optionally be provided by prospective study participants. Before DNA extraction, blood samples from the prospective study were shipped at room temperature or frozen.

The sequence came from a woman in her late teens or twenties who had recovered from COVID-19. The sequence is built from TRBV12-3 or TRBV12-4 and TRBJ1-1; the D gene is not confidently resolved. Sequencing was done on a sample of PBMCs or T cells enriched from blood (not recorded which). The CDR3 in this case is CASSLGVEAFF. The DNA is TGTGCCAGCAGTTTAGGCGTTGAAGCTTTCTTT.